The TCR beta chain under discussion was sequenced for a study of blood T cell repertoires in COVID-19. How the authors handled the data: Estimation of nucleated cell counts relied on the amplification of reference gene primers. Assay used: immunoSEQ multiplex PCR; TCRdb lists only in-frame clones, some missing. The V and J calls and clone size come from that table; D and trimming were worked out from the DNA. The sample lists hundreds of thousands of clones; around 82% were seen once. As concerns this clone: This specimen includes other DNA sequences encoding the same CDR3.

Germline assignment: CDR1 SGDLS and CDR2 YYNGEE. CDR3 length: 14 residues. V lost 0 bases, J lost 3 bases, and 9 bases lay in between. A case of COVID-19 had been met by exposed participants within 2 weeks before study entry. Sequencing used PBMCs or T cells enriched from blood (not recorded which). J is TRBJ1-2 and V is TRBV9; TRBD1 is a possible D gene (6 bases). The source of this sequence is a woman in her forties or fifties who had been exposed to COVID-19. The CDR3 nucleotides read TGTGCCAGCAGCGTAGGTGCAGGGGACTATGGCTACACCTTC. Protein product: CASSVGAGDYGYTF. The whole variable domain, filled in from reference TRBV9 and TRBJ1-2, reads DSGVTQTPKHLITATGQRVTLRCSPRSGDLSVYWYQQSLDQGLQFLIQYYNGEERAKGNILERFSAQQFPDLHSELNLSSLELGDSALYFCASSVGAGDYGYTFGSGTRLTVV.